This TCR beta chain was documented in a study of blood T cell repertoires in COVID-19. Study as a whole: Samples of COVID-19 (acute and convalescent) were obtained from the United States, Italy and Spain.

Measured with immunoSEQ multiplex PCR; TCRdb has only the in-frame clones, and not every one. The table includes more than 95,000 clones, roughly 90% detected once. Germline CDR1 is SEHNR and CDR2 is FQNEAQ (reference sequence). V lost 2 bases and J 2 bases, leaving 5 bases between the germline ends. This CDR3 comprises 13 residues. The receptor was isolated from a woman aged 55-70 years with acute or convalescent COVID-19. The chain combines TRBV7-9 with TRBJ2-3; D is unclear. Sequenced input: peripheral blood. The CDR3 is CASSLYYTDTQYF. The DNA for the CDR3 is TGTGCCAGCAGCTTATACTACACAGATACGCAGTATTTT.